This T cell receptor (beta chain) is drawn from a study of CD8 T cells in Susac syndrome. An input of about 0.5 to 1 ug of RNA was subjected to reverse transcription using random hexamers. A single record per CDR3 protein comes from TCRdb applying MiXCR to the immunoSEQ multiplex PCR reads. Here the sample spans some 260,000 distinct CDR3 sequences, 93% being singletons. This CDR3 is 16 amino acids long. The germline gives CDR1 LNHDA, CDR2 SQIVND (reference sequence). V trimming: 6 bases; J trimming: 1 base; junction bases outside the gene matches: 11. This TCR came from a human donor with multiple sclerosis. This sequence joins TRBV19 and TRBJ1-1; 7 bases align to TRBD1. Sequencing was performed on CD4+ T cells from PBMCs. The CDR3 DNA reads TGTGCCAGTAGCCCTCTGGTGGGACAGACGAACACTGAAGCTTTCTTT. It translates to CASSPLVGQTNTEAFF.